Listed here is a single T cell receptor (beta chain). The germline gives CDR1 MNHEY, CDR2 SMNVEV (reference sequence). The V end was cut by 6 bases, the J end by 4 bases, with 6 bases between. The CDR3 contains 11 residues. TCRdb's table, derived via immunoSEQ multiplex PCR, lists solely in-frame clones and lacks some. This table has around 230,000 clones, roughly 80% appearing once. This specimen comes from a study of blood T cell repertoires in COVID-19. J is TRBJ1-2 and V is TRBV27; D perhaps matches TRBD1 (5 bases). Sequenced: peripheral blood. This sequence originates from a woman between 65 and 79 years old with active or convalescent COVID-19. The CDR3, as DNA: TGTGCCAGCAGAGGGGTCTATGGCTACACCTTC. Its translation: CASRGVYGYTF.